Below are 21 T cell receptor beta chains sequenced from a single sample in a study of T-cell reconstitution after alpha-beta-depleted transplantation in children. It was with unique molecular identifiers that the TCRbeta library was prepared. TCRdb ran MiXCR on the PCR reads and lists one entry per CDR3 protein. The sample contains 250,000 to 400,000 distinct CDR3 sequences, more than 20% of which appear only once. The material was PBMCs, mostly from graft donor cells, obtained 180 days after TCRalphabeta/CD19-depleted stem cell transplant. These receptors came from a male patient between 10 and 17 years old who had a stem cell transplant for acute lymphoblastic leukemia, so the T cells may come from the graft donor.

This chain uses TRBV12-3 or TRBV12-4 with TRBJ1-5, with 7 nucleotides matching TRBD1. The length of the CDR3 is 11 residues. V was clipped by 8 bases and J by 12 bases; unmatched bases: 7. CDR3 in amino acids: CASGEDRVQHF. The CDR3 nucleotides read TGTGCCAGCGGAGAAGACAGGGTCCAGCATTTT.

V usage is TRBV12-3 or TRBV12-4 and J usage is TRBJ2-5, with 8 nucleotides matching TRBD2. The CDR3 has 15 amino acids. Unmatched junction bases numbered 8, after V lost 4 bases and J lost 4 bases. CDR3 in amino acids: CASSSTSVRIETQYF. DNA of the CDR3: TGTGCCAGCAGTTCGACTAGCGTTAGAATAGAGACCCAGTACTTC.

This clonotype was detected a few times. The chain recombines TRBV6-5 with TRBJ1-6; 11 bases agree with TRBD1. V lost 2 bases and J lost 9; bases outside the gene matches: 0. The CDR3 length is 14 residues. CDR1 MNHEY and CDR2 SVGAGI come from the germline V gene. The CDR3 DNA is TGTGCCAGCAGTTACGGGACAGGGGGTTCACCCCTCCACTTT. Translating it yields CASSYGTGGSPLHF.

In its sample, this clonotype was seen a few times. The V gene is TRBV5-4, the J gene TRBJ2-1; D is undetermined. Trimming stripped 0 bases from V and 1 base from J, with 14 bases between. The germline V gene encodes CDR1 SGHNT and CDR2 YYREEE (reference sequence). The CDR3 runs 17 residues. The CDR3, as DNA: TGTGCCAGCAGCTTGGAGGCGGCAAGCTTTTCCTACAATGAGCAGTTCTTC. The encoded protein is CASSLEAASFSYNEQFF.

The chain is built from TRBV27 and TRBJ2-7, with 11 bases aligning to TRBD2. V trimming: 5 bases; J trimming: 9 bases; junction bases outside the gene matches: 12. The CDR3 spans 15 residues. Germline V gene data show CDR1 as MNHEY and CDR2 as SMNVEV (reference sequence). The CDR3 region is CASSALSGRAYLQYF. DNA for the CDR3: TGTGCCAGCAGTGCCCTTAGCGGGAGGGCCTACTTGCAGTACTTC.

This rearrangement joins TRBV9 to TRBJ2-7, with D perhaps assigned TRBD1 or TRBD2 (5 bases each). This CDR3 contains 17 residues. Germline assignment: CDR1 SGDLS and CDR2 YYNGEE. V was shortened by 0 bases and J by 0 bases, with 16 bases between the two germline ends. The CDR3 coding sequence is TGTGCCAGCAGCGTAGCGGAATTCGGGACGGGCTCCTACGAGCAGTACTTC. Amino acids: CASSVAEFGTGSYEQYF.

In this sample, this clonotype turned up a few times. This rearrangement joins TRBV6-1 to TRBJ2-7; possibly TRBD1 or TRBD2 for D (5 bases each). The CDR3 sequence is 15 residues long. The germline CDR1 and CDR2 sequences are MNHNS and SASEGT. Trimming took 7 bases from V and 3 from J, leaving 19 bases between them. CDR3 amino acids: CASTDSPGAVYEQYF. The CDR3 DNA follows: TGTGCCAGCACCGACTCGCCCGGGGCGGTCTACGAGCAGTACTTC.

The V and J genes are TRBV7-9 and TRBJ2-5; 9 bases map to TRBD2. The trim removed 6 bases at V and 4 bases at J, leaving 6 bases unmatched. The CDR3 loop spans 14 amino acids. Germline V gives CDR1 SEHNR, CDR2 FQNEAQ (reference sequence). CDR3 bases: TGTGCCAGCAGACCTCTAGCGGGGAGAGAGACCCAGTACTTC. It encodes CASRPLAGRETQYF.

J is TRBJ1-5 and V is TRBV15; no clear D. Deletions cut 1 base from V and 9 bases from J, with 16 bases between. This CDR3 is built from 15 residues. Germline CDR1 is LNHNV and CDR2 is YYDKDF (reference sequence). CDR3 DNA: TGTGCCACCAGCAGAGGTGCCGGGGTCCCCATGCCCCAGCATTTT. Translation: CATSRGAGVPMPQHF.

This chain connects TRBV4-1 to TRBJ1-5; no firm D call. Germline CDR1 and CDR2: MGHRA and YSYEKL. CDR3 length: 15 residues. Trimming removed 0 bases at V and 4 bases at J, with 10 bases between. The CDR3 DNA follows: TGCGCCAGCAGCCAAGAGGGTAAGGGTAATCAGCCCCAGCATTTT. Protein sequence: CASSQEGKGNQPQHF.

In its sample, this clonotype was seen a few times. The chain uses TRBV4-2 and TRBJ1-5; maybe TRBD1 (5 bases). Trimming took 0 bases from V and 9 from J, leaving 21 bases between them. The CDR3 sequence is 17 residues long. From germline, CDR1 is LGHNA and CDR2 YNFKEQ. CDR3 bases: TGTGCCAGCAGCCAAGATGTCGGAGGGGAAGGCTTCGGGCCCCAGCATTTT. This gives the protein CASSQDVGGEGFGPQHF.

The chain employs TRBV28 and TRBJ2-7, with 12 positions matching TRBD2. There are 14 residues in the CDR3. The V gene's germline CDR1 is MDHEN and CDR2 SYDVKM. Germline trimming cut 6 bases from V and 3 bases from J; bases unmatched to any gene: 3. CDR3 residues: CASRRLAGDYEQYF. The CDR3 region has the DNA TGTGCCAGCAGGCGACTAGCGGGAGACTACGAGCAGTACTTC.

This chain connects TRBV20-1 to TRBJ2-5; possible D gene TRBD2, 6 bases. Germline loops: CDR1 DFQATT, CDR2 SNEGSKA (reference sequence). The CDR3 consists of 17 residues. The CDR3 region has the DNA TGCTGCGCTAGAGAAGTCGGCTCCGGAGGGGCTGGGGAGACCCAGTACTTC. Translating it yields CCAREVGSGGAGETQYF.

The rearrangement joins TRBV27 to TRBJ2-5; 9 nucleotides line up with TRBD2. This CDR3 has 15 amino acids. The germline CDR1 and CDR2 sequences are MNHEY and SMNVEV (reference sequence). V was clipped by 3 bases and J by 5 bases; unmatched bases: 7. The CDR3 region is CASSLVAGVRETQYF. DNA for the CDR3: TGTGCCAGCAGTTTGGTAGCGGGAGTCAGGGAGACCCAGTACTTC.

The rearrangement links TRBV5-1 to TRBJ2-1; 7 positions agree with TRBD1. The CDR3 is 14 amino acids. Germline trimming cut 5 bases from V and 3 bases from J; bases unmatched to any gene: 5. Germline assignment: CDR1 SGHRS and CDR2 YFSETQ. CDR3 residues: CASSSGTDYNEQFF. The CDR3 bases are TGCGCCAGCAGTTCCGGGACAGACTACAATGAGCAGTTCTTC.

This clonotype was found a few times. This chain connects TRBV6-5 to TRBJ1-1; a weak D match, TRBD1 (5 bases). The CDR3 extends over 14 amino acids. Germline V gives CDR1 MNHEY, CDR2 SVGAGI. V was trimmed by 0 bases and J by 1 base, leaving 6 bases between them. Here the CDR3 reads CASSYSGGNTEAFF. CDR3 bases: TGTGCCAGCAGTTACTCGGGGGGGAACACTGAAGCTTTCTTT.

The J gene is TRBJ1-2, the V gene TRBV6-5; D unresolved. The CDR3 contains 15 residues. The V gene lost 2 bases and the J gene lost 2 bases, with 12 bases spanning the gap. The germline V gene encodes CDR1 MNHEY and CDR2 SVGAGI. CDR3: CASSYGPYTNYGYTF. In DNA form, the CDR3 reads TGTGCCAGCAGTTACGGGCCCTATACCAACTATGGCTACACCTTC.

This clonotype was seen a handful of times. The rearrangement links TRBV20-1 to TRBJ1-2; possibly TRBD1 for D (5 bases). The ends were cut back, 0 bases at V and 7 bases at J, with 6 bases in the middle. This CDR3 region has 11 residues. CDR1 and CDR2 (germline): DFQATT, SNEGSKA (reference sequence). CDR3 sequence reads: CSARDRAGYTF. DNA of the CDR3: TGCAGTGCTAGAGACAGGGCTGGCTACACCTTC.

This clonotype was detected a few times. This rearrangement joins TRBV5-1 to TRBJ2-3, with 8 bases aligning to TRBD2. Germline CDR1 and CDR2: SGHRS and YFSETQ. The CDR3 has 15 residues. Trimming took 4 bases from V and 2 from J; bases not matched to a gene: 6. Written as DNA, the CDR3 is TGCGCCAGCAGCCGACTAGCGCGGTTCACAGATACGCAGTATTTT. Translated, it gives CASSRLARFTDTQYF.

The CDR3 bases are TGCAGTGCTAGAGCCCAGAGTATCACCGGGGAGCTGTTTTTT. This sequence encodes CSARAQSITGELFF. V and J are TRBV20-1 and TRBJ2-2; D is unresolved. The V gene lost 1 base and the J gene lost 4 bases, with 10 bases spanning the gap. There are 14 residues in the CDR3. From germline, CDR1 is DFQATT and CDR2 SNEGSKA (reference sequence).

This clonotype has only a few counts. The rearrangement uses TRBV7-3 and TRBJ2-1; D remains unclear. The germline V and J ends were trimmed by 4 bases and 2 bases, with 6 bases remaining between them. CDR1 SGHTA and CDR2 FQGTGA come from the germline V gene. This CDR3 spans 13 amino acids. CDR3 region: CASSYTTYNEQFF. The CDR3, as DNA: TGTGCCAGCAGCTATACTACCTACAATGAGCAGTTCTTC.